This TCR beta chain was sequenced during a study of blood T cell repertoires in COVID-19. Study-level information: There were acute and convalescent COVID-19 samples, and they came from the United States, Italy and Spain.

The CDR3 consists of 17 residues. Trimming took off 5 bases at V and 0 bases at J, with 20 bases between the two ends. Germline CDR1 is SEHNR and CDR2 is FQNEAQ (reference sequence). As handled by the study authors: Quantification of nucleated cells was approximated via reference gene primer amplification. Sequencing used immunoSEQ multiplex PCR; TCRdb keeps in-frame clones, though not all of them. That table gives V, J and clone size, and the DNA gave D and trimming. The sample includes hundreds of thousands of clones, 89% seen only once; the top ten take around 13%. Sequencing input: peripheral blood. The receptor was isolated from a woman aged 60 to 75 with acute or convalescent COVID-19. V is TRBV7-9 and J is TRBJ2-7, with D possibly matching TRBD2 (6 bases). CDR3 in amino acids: CASSRMPTGGLSYEQYF. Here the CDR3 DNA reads TGTGCCAGCAGCCGGATGCCAACCGGAGGGCTCTCCTACGAGCAGTACTTC.